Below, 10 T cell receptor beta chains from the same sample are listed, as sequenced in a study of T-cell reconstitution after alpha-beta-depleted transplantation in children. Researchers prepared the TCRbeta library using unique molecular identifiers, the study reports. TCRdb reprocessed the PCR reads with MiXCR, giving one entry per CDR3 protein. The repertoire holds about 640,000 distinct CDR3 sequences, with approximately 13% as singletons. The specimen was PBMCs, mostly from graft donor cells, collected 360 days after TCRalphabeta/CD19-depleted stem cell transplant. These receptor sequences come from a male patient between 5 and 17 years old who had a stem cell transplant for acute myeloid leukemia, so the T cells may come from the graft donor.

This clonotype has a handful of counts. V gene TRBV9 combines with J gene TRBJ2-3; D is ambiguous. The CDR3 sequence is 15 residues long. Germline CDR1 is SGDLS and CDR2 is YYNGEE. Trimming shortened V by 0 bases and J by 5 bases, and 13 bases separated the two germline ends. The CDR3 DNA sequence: TGTGCCAGCAGCGTAGGAGGACGGATAGGAGATACGCAGTATTTT. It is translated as CASSVGGRIGDTQYF.

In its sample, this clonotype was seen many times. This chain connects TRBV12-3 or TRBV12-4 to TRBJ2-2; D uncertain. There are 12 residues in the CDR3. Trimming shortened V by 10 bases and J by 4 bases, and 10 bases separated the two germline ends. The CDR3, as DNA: TGTGCCACCGAGAGCCTCACCGGGGAGCTGTTTTTT. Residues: CATESLTGELFF.

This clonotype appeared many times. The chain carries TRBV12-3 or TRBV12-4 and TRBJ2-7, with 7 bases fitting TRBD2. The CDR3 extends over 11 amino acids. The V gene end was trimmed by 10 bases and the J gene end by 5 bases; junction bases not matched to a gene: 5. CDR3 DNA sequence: TGTGCCACCGGGGGGAGCCACGAGCAGTACTTC. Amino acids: CATGGSHEQYF.

The DNA of the CDR3 is TGTGCCAGCAGTTTTTCGAGGGATACGCAGTATTTT. Translation gives CASSFSRDTQYF. The genes are TRBV12-3 or TRBV12-4 and TRBJ2-3; D is unresolved. This CDR3 contains 12 residues. The germline V and J ends were trimmed by 3 bases and 6 bases, with 7 bases remaining between them.

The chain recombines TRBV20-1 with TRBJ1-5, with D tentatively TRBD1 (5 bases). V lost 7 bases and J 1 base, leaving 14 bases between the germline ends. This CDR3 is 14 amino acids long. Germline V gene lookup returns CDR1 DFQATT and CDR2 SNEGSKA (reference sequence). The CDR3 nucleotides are TGCAGTGTTTATGGGCAGGGAAGCAATCAGCCCCAGCATTTT. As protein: CSVYGQGSNQPQHF.

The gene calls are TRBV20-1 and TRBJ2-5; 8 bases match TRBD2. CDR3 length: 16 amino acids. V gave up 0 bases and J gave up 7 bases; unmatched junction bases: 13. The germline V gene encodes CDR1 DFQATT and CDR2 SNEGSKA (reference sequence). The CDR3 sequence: CSARDIPSGWKGTQYF. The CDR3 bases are TGCAGTGCTAGAGATATTCCTAGCGGGTGGAAGGGGACCCAGTACTTC.

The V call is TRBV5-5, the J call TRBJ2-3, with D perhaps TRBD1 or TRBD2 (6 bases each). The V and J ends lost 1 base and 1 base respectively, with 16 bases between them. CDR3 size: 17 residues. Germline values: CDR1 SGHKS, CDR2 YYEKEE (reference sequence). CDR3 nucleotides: TGTGCCAGCAGCTTGATATGGGGGGACACCGGCACAGATACGCAGTATTTT. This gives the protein CASSLIWGDTGTDTQYF. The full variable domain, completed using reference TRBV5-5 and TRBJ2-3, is DAGVTQSPTHLIKTRGQQVTLRCSPISGHKSVSWYQQVLGQGPQFIFQYYEKEERGRGNFPDRFSARQFPNYSSELNVNALLLGDSALYLCASSLIWGDTGTDTQYFGPGTRLTVL.

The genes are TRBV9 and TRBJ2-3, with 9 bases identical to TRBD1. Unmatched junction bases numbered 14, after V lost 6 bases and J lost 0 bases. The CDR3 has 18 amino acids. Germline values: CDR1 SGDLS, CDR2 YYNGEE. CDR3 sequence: CASTQLPTGGTSTDTQYF. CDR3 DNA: TGTGCCAGCACCCAACTTCCGACAGGGGGAACTAGCACAGATACGCAGTATTTT. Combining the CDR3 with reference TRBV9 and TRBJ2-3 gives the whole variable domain DSGVTQTPKHLITATGQRVTLRCSPRSGDLSVYWYQQSLDQGLQFLIQYYNGEERAKGNILERFSAQQFPDLHSELNLSSLELGDSALYFCASTQLPTGGTSTDTQYFGPGTRLTVL.

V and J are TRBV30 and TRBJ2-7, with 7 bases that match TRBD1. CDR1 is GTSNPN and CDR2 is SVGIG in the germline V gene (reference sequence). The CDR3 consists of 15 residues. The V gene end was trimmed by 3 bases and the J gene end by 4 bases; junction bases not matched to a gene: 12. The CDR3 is CAWRPTGARGYEQYF. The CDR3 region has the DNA TGTGCCTGGAGACCTACAGGGGCCCGAGGGTACGAGCAGTACTTC.

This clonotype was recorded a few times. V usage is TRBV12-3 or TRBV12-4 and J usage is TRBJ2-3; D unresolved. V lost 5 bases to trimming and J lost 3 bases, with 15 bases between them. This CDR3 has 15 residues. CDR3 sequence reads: CASSPDGPTTDTQYF. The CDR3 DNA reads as TGTGCCAGCAGTCCGGACGGACCTACTACAGATACGCAGTATTTT.